These 12 T cell receptor beta chains came from one sample sequenced in a study of blood T cell repertoires in COVID-19. Libraries were prepared by immunoSEQ multiplex PCR; TCRdb keeps only in-frame clonotypes and omits some of them. This sample has 150,000 to 200,000 clones, with just under 80% found just once. Material for sequencing was peripheral blood. The source is a woman older than 75 with acute or convalescent COVID-19.

The chain couples TRBV5-1 to TRBJ1-6; 7 bases are a match to TRBD1. The germline V gene has CDR1 SGHRS and CDR2 YFSETQ. This CDR3 contains 16 residues. With 10 bases clipped from V and 5 bases from J, the junction kept 15 bases outside the gene matches. In DNA, the CDR3 is TGCGCCTCCCAGCTTGGAGGGGACAGAAATAATTCACCCCTCCACTTT. It specifies CASQLGGDRNNSPLHF.

The V call is TRBV5-1, the J call TRBJ1-3; 8 nucleotides align to TRBD1. The germline V gene encodes CDR1 SGHRS and CDR2 YFSETQ. V lost 3 bases and J lost 3; bases outside the gene matches: 11. The CDR3 has 17 residues. CDR3 protein: CASSWGQATGGGNTIYF. The CDR3 region has the DNA TGCGCCAGCAGCTGGGGACAGGCTACCGGCGGTGGAAACACCATATATTTT.

This sequence joins TRBV5-1 and TRBJ1-1; TRBD1 might be the D (6 bases). This CDR3 is built from 16 residues. V gave up 0 bases and J gave up 1 base, with 13 bases separating them. CDR1 and CDR2 (germline): SGHRS, YFSETQ. In DNA, the CDR3 is TGCGCCAGCAGCTTGGATGGGGGCGGATCGAACACTGAAGCTTTCTTT. Its translation: CASSLDGGGSNTEAFF.

The rearrangement links TRBV28 to TRBJ2-5; 9 bases fit TRBD1. Germline CDR1 reads MDHEN; CDR2 reads SYDVKM. The CDR3 sequence is 15 residues long. Trimming removed 7 bases from V and 6 bases from J; junction bases left unmatched: 12. The CDR3 nucleotides read TGTGCCAGCACCCACAGGGGGCGCGATCGTCAGACCCAGTACTTC. The encoded protein is CASTHRGRDRQTQYF.

The V gene is TRBV19, the J gene TRBJ1-1; D ambiguous. The ends were cut back, 6 bases at V and 0 bases at J, with 14 bases in the middle. CDR1 and CDR2 from the germline V gene are LNHDA and SQIVND (reference sequence). This CDR3 region has 15 residues. The CDR3: CASRTRRVLNTEAFF. The CDR3, as DNA: TGTGCCAGTAGGACGCGTCGGGTTCTGAACACTGAAGCTTTCTTT.

The CDR3 reads CASTGQYTEAFF. For the CDR3, the DNA is TGTGCCAGCACCGGACAGTACACTGAAGCTTTCTTT. The rearrangement uses TRBV6-5 and TRBJ1-1; possible D gene TRBD1, 6 bases. The length of the CDR3 is 12 residues. V lost 7 bases and J lost 3, with 9 bases in between. Germline CDR1 MNHEY, CDR2 SVGAGI.

The CDR3 here is CASSLGGSGANVLTF. The CDR3 nucleotides read TGTGCCAGCAGCTTAGGCGGGTCTGGGGCCAACGTCCTGACTTTC. J is TRBJ2-6 and V is TRBV7-9; D may be TRBD2 (5 bases). With 1 base removed from V and 1 base from J, the gap between germline ends came to 5 bases. Germline loops: CDR1 SEHNR, CDR2 FQNEAQ (reference sequence). The CDR3 loop spans 15 amino acids.

The chain has TRBV28 and TRBJ1-5, with a tentative D call TRBD1 (5 bases). The germline V and J ends were trimmed by 5 bases and 1 base, with 15 bases remaining between them. Germline CDR1 MDHEN, CDR2 SYDVKM. The length of the CDR3 is 16 residues. CDR3 sequence: CASSPRGLGSNQPQHF. CDR3 coding DNA: TGTGCCAGCAGTCCTAGGGGATTGGGGAGCAATCAGCCCCAGCATTTT.

This rearrangement joins TRBV28 to TRBJ1-2, with TRBD1 as a possible D gene (5 bases). The V gene lost 1 base and the J gene lost 3 bases, with 9 bases spanning the gap. Germline CDR1 reads MDHEN; CDR2 reads SYDVKM. This CDR3 is built from 14 residues. CDR3 residues: CASSLYTGYYGYTF. The CDR3 DNA is TGTGCCAGCAGTTTATATACAGGTTACTATGGCTACACCTTC.

The chain recombines TRBV7-8 with TRBJ2-5, with 12 nucleotides matching TRBD2. CDR3 length: 20 amino acids. The germline V gene has CDR1 SGHVS and CDR2 FQNEAQ. J gave up 4 bases and V 1 base, and 16 bases lay outside the gene matches. In DNA form, the CDR3 reads TGTGCCAGCAGCTTAGGTCGCCTAGCGGGAGGGCCGCGGCGTTCAGAGACCCAGTACTTC. This codes for CASSLGRLAGGPRRSETQYF.

Only one count was recorded for this clone. J is TRBJ2-3 and V is TRBV7-2; TRBD2 agrees at 13 bases. J gave up 6 bases and V 4 bases, and 7 bases lay outside the gene matches. The CDR3 length is 16 residues. Germline values: CDR1 SGHTA, CDR2 FQGNSA. Here the CDR3 reads CASSWGTSGTGDTQYF. The CDR3 DNA follows: TGTGCCAGCAGCTGGGGGACTAGCGGGACTGGGGATACGCAGTATTTT.

This chain uses TRBV5-1 with TRBJ1-2, with no clear D. This CDR3 has 13 residues. The ends were cut back, 0 bases at V and 5 bases at J, with 8 bases in the middle. The germline gives CDR1 SGHRS, CDR2 YFSETQ. The CDR3 region is CASSLGQNYGYTF. The CDR3, as DNA: TGCGCCAGCAGCTTGGGGCAGAATTATGGCTACACCTTC.